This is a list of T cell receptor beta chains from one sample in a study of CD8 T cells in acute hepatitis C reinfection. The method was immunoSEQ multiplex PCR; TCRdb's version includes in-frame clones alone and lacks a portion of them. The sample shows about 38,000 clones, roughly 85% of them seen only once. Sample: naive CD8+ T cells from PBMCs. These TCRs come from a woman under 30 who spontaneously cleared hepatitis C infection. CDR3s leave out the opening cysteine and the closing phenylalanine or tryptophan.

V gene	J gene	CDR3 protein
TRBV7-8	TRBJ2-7	ASSLGGREGEQY
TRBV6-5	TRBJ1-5	ASSSGSRPQH
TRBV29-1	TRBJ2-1	SVGGVAGAYNEQF
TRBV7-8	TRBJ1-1	ASSLIVLGEAF
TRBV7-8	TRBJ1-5	ASSLDGYSNQPQH
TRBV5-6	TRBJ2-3	ASSWDRVTDTQY
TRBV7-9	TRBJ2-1	ASSLAYNEQF
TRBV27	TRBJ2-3	ASSSAIGWDTQY
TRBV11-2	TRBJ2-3	ASTTRPGSSTDTQY
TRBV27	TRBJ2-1	ASNVMRLVRTSGGSSYNEQF
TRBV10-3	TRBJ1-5	AISESTGGPQH
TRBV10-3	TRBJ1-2	AILRDNHPPDGYT
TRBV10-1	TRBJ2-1	ASSSESSSYNEQF
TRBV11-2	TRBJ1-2	ASSLGQGGDGYT
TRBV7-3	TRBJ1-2	ASSLGGGGGYT
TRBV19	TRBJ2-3	ASSILREGAFDTQY
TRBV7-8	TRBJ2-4	ASSLVGGLAKNIQY
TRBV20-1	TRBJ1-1	SAREGTEAF
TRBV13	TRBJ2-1	ASRLLDEQF
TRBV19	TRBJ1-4	ASTQGTVNEKLF
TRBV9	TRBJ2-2	ASSTRTGELF
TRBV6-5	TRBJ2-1	ASSYSGDGNNEQF
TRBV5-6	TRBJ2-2	ASSLGSQGVTGELF
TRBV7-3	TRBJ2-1	ASSPQNSGIEQF
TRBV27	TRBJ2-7	ASSLSVTINEQY
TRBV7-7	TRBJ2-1	ASSLGDEGNEQF
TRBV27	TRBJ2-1	ATFTSGDYNEQF
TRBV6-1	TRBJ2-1	ASSVDRGLLNEQF
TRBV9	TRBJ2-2	ASSGAELF
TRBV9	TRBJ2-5	ASSVENSQETQY
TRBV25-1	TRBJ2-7	ASGVGQGEYEQY
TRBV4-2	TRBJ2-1	ASSRSRVQAGVGNEQF
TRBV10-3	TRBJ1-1	AIGEVNTEAF
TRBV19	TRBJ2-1	ASSMDWGLAGTYNEQF
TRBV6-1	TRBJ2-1	ASSGADTSSYNEQF
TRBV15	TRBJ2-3	ATSDGTSGTQY
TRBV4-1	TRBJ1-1	ASSQVTGDTEAF
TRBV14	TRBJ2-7	ASSHRQASHEQY
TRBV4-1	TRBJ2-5	ASSQPGGSETQY
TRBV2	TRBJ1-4	ASRQDEKLF
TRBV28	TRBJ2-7	ASSVTYEQY
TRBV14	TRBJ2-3	ASSQGQGATDTQY